The clone carrying this T cell receptor (beta chain) was picked up a small number of times. CDR1 is WNHNN and CDR2 is SYGVQD in the germline V gene (reference sequence). Trimming took 5 bases from V and 6 from J, leaving 16 bases between them. The CDR3 has 15 amino acids. Sequencing used immunoSEQ multiplex PCR; TCRdb keeps in-frame clones, though not all of them. This table holds around 280,000 clones, 88% found once. This sample is drawn from a study of blood T cell repertoires in COVID-19. Looking at the study overall: COVID-19 samples from acute and convalescent phases originated in the United States, Italy and Spain. Sample material is recorded as cDNA or gDNA derived from T cells, B-cell-depleted T cells, or PBMCs.

This sequence joins TRBV10-1 and TRBJ1-4; D is unresolved. The origin of this receptor is a woman aged 25 to 39 with COVID-19, enrolled during active disease. Sequences were obtained from peripheral blood. CDR3 nucleotide sequence: TGCGCCAGCAGTCAAAACACGGGAAATGATGAAAAACTGTTTTTT. Translating it yields CASSQNTGNDEKLFF.